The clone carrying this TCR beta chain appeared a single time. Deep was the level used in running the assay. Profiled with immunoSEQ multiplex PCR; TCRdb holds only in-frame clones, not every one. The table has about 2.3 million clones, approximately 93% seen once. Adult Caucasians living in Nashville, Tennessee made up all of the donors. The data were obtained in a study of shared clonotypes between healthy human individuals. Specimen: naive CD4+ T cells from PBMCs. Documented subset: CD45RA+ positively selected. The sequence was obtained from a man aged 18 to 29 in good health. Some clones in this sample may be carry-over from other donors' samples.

CDR3 region: CASSFEGIHEKLFF. The CDR3 region has the DNA TGTGCCAGCAGCTTCGAGGGGATACATGAAAAACTGTTTTTT. The chain recombines TRBV5-4 with TRBJ1-4; D is perhaps TRBD1 (5 bases). CDR1 and CDR2 (germline): SGHNT, YYREEE (reference sequence). The CDR3 contains 14 residues. Trimming cost V 2 bases and J 6 bases, with 11 bases left between them.